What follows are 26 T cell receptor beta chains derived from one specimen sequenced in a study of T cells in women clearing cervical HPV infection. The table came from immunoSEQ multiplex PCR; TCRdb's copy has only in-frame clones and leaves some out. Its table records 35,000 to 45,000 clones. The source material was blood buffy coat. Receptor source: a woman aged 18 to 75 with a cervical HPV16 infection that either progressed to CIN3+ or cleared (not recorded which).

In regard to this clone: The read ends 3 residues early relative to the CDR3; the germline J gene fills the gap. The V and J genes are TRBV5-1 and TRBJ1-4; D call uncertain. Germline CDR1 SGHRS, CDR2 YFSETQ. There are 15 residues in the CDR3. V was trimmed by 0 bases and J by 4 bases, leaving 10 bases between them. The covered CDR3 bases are TGCGCCAGCAGCTTGGCGGCCGGGGATAATGAAAAA. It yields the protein CASSLAAGDNEK. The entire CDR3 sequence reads CASSLAAGDNEKLFF.

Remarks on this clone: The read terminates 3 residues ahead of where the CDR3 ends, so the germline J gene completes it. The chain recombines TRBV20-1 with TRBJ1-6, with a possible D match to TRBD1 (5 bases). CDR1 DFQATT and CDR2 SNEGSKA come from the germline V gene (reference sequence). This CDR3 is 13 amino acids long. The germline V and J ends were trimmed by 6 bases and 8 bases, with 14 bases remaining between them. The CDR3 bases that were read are TGCAGTGCGAGGACAAGGGGTGATTCACCC. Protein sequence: CSARTRGDSP. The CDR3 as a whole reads CSARTRGDSPLHF.

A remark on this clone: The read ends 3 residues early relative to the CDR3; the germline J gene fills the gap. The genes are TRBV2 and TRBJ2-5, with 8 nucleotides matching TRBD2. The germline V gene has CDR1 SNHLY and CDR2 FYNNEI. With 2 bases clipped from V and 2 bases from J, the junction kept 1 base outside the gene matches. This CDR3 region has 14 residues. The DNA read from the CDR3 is TGTGCCAGCAGTGAACAGCGGGGGCAAGAGACC. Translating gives CASSEQRGQET. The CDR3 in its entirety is CASSEQRGQETQYF.

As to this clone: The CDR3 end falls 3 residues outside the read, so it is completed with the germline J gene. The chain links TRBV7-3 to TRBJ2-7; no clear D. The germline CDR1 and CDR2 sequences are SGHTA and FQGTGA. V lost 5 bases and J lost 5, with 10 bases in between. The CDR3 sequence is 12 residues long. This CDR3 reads CASSNGNHEQYF. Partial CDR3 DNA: TGTGCCAGCAGCAACGGTAACCACGAG.

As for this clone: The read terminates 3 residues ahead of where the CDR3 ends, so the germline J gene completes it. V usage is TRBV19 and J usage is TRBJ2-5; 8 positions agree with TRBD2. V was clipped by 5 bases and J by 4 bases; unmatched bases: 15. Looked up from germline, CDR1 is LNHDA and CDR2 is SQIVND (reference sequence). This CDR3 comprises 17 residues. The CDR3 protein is CASSREAGGGLPETQYF. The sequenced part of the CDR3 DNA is TGTGCCAGTAGTCGCGAGGCCGGGGGGGGCCTGCCAGAGACC.

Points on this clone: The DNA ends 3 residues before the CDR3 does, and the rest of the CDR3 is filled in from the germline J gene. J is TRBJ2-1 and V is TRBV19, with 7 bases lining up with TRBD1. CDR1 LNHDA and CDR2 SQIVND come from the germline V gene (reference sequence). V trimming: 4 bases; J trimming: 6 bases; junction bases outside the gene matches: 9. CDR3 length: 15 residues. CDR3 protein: CASSTVQGWVNEQFF. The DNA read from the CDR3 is TGTGCCAGTAGTACCGTACAGGGGTGGGTCAATGAG.

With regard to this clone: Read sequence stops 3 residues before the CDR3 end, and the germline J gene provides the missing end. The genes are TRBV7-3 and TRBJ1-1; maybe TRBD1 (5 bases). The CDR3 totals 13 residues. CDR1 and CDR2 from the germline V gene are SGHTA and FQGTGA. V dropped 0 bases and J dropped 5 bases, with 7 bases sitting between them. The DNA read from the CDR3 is TGTGCCAGCAGCTTAACGGGGGGTACTGAA. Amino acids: CASSLTGGTE. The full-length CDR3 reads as CASSLTGGTEAFF. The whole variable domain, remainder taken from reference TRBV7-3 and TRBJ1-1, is GAGVSQTPSNKVTEKGKYVELRCDPISGHTALYWYRQSLGQGPEFLIYFQGTGAADDSGLPNDRFFAVRPEGSVSTLKIQRTERGDSAVYLCASSLTGGTEAFFGQGTRLTVV.

The DNA read from the CDR3 is TGCGCCAGCAGCTTGGACACCAAAAGCACAGATACG. It yields the protein CASSLDTKSTDT. The full CDR3 reads CASSLDTKSTDTQYF. The rearrangement uses TRBV5-1 and TRBJ2-3; D remains unclear. The read is 3 residues too short to cover the CDR3 end, so that end is filled in from the germline J gene. Germline-derived CDR1 and CDR2 are SGHRS and YFSETQ. Trimming pared 0 bases from V and 0 bases from J, leaving 8 bases between. There are 15 residues in the CDR3. The variable domain in full, completed from reference TRBV5-1 and TRBJ2-3, reads KAGVTQTPRYLIKTRGQQVTLSCSPISGHRSVSWYQQTPGQGLQFLFEYFSETQRNKGNFPGRFSGRQFSNSRSEMNVSTLELGDSALYLCASSLDTKSTDTQYFGPGTRLTVL.

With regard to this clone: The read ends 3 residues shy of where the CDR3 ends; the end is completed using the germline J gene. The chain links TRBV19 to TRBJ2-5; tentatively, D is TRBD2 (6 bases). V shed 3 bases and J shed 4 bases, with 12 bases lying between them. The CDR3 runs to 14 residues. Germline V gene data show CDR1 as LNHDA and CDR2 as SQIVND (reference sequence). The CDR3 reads CASSIAGLGETQYF. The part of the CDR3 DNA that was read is TGTGCCAGTAGTATTGCGGGGTTGGGAGAGACC.

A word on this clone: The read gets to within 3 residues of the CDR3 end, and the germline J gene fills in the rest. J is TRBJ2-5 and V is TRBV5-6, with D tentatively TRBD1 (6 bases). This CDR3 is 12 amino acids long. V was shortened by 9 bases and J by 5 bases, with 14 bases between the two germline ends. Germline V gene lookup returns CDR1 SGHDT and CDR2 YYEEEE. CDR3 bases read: TGTGCCACAAACAGGGTTGGTGAGACC. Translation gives CATNRVGET. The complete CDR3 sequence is CATNRVGETQYF.

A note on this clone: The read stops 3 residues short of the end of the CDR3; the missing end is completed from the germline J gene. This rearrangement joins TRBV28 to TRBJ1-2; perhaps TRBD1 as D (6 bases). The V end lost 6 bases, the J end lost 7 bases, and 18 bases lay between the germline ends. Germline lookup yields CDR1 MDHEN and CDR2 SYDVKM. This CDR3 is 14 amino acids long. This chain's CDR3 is CASRGWGGARGYTF. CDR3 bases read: TGTGCCAGCAGAGGGTGGGGGGGCGCCCGTGGC.

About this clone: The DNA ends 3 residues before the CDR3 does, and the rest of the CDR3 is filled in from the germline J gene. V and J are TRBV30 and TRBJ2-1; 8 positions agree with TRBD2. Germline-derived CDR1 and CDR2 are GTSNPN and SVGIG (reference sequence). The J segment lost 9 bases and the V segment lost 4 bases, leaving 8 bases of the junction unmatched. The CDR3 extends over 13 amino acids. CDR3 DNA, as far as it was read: TGTGCCTGGACATCGGGGGGGAGCCGTGAG. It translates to CAWTSGGSRE. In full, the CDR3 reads CAWTSGGSREQFF. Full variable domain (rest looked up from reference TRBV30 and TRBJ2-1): SQTIHQWPATLVQPVGSPLSLECTVEGTSNPNLYWYRQAAGRGLQLLFYSVGIGQISSEVPQNLSASRPQDRQFILSSKKLLLSDSGFYLCAWTSGGSREQFFGPGTRLTVL.

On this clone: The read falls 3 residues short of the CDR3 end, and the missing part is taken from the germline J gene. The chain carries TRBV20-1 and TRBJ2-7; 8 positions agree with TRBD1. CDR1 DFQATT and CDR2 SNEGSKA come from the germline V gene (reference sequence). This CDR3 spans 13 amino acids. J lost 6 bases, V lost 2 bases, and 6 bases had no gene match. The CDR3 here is CSARLSTGGEQYF. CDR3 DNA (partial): TGCAGTGCTAGACTTTCAACAGGGGGCGAG.

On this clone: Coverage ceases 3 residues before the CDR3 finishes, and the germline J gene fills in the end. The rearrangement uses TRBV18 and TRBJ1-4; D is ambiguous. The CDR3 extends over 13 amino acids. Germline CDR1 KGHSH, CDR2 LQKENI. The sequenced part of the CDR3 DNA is TGTGCCAGCTGTCTTGGCCATAATTCACCA. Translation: CASCLGHNSP. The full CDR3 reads CASCLGHNSPLFF.

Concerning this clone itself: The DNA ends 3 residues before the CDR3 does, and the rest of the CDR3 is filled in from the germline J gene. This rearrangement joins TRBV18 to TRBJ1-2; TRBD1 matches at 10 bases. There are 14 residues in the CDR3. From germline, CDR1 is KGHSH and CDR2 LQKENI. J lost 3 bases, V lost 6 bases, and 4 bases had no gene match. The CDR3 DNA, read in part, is TGTGCCAGCTCGCAAGGGACAGGGGACTATGGC. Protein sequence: CASSQGTGDYG. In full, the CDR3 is CASSQGTGDYGYTF.

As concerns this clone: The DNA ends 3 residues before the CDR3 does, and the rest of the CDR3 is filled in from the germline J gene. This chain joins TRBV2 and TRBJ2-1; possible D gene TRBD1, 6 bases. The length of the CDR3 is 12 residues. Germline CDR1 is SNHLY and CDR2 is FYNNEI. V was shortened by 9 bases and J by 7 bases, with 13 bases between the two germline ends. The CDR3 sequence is CASYTGLNEQFF. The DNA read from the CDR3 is TGTGCCAGTTACACAGGGTTGAATGAG. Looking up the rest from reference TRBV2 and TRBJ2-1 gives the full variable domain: EPEVTQTPSHQVTQMGQEVILRCVPISNHLYFYWYRQILGQKVEFLVSFYNNEISEKSEIFDDQFSVERPDGSNFTLKIRSTKLEDSAMYFCASYTGLNEQFFGPGTRLTVL.

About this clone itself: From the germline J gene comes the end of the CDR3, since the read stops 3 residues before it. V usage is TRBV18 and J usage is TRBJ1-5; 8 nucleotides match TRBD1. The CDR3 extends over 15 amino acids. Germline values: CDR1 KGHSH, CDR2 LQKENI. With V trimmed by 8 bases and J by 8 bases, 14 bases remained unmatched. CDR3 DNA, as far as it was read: TGTGCCAGCGGCGACGGGACAGGCCGCACGGAGCCC. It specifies CASGDGTGRTEP. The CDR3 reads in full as CASGDGTGRTEPQHF. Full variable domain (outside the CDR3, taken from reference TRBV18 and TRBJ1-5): NAGVMQNPRHLVRRRGQEARLRCSPMKGHSHVYWYRQLPEEGLKFMVYLQKENIIDESGMPKERFSAEFPKEGPSILRIQQVVRGDSAAYFCASGDGTGRTEPQHFGDGTRLSIL.

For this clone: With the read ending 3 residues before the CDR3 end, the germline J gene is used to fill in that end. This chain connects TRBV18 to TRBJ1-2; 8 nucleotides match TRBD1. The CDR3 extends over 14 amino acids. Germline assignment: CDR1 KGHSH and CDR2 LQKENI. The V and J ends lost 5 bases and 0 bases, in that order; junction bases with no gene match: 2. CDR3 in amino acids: CASSSTGANYGYTF. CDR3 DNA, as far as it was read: TGTGCCAGCTCATCGACAGGGGCTAACTATGGC. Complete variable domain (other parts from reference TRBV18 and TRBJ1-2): NAGVMQNPRHLVRRRGQEARLRCSPMKGHSHVYWYRQLPEEGLKFMVYLQKENIIDESGMPKERFSAEFPKEGPSILRIQQVVRGDSAAYFCASSSTGANYGYTFGSGTRLTVV.

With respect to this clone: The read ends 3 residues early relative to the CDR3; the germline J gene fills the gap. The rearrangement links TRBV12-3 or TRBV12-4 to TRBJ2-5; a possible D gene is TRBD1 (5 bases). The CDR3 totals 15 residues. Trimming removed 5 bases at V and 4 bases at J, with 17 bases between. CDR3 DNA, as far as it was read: TGTGCCAGCAGTGGTCAGGCCCTAAGGGGAGAGACC. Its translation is CASSGQALRGET. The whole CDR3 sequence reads CASSGQALRGETQYF.

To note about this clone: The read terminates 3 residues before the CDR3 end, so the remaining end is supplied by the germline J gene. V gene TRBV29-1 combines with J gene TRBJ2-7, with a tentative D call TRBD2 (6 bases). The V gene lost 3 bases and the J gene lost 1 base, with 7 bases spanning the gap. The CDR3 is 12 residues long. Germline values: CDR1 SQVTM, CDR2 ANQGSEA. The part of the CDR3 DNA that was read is TGCAGCGTTGAGCGGGGTTCCTACGAG. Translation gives CSVERGSYE. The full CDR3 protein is CSVERGSYEQYF.

CDR3 sequence: CASSRVGGGAYNEQFF. Incomplete CDR3 DNA: TGCGCCAGCAGCCGCGTGGGGGGAGGAGCCTACAATGAG. The rearrangement links TRBV5-1 to TRBJ2-1, with a weak D call TRBD2 (6 bases). Read sequence stops 3 residues before the CDR3 end, and the germline J gene provides the missing end. CDR3 length: 16 residues. CDR1 and CDR2 from the germline V gene are SGHRS and YFSETQ. Deletions cut 4 bases from V and 2 bases from J, with 16 bases between.

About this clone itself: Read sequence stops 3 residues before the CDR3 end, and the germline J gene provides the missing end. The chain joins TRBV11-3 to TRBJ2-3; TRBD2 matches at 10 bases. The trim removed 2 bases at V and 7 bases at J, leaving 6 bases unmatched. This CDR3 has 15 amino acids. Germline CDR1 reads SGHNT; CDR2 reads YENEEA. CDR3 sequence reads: CASSLTPSGSNTQYF. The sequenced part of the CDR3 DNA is TGTGCCAGCAGCTTAACGCCTAGCGGGAGTAATACG.

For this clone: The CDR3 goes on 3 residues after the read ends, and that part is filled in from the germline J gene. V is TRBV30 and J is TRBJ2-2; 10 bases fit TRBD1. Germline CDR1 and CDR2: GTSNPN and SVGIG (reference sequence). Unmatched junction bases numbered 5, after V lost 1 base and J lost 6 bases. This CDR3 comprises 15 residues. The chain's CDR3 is CAWSGDRGIAGELFF. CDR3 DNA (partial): TGTGCCTGGAGTGGGGACAGGGGTATCGCCGGGGAG.

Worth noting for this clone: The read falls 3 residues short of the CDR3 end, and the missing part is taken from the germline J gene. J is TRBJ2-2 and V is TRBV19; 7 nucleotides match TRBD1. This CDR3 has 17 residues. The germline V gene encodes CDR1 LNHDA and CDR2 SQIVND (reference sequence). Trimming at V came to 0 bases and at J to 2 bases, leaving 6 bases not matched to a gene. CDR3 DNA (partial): TGTGCCAGTAGTATAGACCCCGGGACAGCCAACACCGGGGAG. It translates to CASSIDPGTANTGE. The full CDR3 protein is CASSIDPGTANTGELFF.

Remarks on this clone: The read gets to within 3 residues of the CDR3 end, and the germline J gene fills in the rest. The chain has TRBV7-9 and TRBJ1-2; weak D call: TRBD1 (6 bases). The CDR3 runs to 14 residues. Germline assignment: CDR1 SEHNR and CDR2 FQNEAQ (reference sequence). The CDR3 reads CASSLGRGGVDYTF. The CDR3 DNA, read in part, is TGTGCCAGCAGCTTAGGGAGGGGGGGGGTGGAC.

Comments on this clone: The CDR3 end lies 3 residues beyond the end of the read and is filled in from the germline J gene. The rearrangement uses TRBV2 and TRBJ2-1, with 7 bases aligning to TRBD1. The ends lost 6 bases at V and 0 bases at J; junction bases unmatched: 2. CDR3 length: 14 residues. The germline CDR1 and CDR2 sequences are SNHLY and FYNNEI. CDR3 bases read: TGTGCCAGCAGGGGGGACAGCTCCTACAATGAG. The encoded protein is CASRGDSSYNE. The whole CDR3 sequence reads CASRGDSSYNEQFF.